This T cell receptor beta chain originates from a study of OX40 agonist ivuxolimab in advanced cancers. Study context: Prior therapy, whether anti-PD-1, anti-PD-L1 or anti-CTLA-4, was allowed, and under 50% had some. Study-wide results and limits: With doses of 0.1 to 3.0 mg/kg, CD4+ and CD8+ blood T cells had undergone clonal expansion by week 6. More expanded clones were seen, on average, in CD8+ T cells than in CD4+.

The V and J ends lost 5 bases and 8 bases, in that order; junction bases with no gene match: 12. Germline CDR1 SGHAT, CDR2 FQNNGV. The CDR3 runs 16 residues. Sequenced by immunoSEQ multiplex PCR; TCRdb stores in-frame clones only, minus some. The sample holds roughly 86,000 clones, 75% to 95% seen once. About this clone: The antigen remains unidentified.

Cycle 7 day 1, cycle 4 day 1, and baseline were the timepoints at which blood was sampled. The chain recombines TRBV11-2 with TRBJ1-4, with TRBD1 matching over 9 bases. Sequencing was performed on CD4+ or CD8+ T cells sorted from blood, taken in a trial of the OX40 agonist ivuxolimab. The clonotype comes from an adult with an advanced solid tumor such as melanoma, head and neck, liver or kidney cancer. In DNA form, the CDR3 reads TGTGCCAGCAGCCCTGGACAGGGGTTCAAAGAGGAAAAACTGTTTTTT. It codes for CASSPGQGFKEEKLFF.